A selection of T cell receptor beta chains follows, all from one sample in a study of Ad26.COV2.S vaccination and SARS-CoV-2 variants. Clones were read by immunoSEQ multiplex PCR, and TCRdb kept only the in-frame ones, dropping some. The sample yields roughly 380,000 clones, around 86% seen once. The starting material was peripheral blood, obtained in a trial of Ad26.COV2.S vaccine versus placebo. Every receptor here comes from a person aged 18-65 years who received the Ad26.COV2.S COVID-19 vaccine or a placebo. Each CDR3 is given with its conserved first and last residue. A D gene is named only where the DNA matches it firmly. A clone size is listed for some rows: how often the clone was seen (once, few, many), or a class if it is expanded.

cdr3_aa: CASRVPLDTTEAFF
cdr3_nt: TGTGCCAGCAGAGTCCCCCTGGACACCACTGAAGCTTTCTTT
cdr3_length: 14
v_call: TRBV28
d_call: NA
clone_size: once
j_call: TRBJ1-1

cdr3_aa: CASSLGPSDYIQYF
cdr3_nt: TGTGCCAGCTCCCTGGGGCCTTCGGATTACATTCAGTACTTC
cdr3_length: 14
v_call: TRBV6-5
d_call: NA
clone_size: NA
j_call: TRBJ2-4

cdr3_aa: CASSLLLAKGNEQFF
cdr3_nt: TGTGCCAGCAGCTTGCTCCTAGCGAAGGGGAATGAGCAGTTCTTC
cdr3_length: 15
v_call: TRBV5-4
d_call: NA
clone_size: NA
j_call: TRBJ2-1

cdr3_aa: CASMAGNEQFF
cdr3_nt: TGTGCCAGCATGGCAGGGAATGAGCAGTTCTTC
cdr3_length: 11
v_call: TRBV2
d_call: NA
clone_size: NA
j_call: TRBJ2-1

cdr3_aa: CASSFTGAGELFF
cdr3_nt: TGTGCCAGCAGCTTCACAGGGGCCGGGGAGCTGTTTTTT
cdr3_length: 13
v_call: TRBV7-8
d_call: TRBD1
clone_size: NA
j_call: TRBJ2-2

cdr3_aa: CASSFSGGLETQYF
cdr3_nt: TGTGCCAGCAGCTTCAGCGGGGGCCTAGAGACCCAGTACTTC
cdr3_length: 14
v_call: TRBV7-9
d_call: TRBD2
clone_size: NA
j_call: TRBJ2-5

cdr3_aa: CASTWDSQLEAFF
cdr3_nt: TGTGCCAGCACGTGGGACAGCCAACTTGAAGCTTTCTTT
cdr3_length: 13
v_call: TRBV6-5
d_call: TRBD1
clone_size: NA
j_call: TRBJ1-1

cdr3_aa: CASSFGLAGPYTGELFF
cdr3_nt: TGTGCCAGCAGCTTCGGACTAGCGGGGCCATACACCGGGGAGCTGTTTTTT
cdr3_length: 17
v_call: TRBV7-6
d_call: TRBD2
clone_size: NA
j_call: TRBJ2-2

cdr3_aa: CAWSVKGNTEAFF
cdr3_nt: TGTGCCTGGAGTGTAAAGGGCAACACTGAAGCTTTCTTT
cdr3_length: 13
v_call: TRBV30
d_call: NA
clone_size: NA
j_call: TRBJ1-1

cdr3_aa: CASSQQEASWPQHF
cdr3_nt: TGTGCCAGCAGCCAACAAGAGGCCTCTTGGCCCCAGCATTTT
cdr3_length: 14
v_call: TRBV3-1/TRBV3-2
d_call: NA
clone_size: NA
j_call: TRBJ1-5

cdr3_aa: CASSPRYRVGNTIYF
cdr3_nt: TGTGCCAGCAGCCCGAGATACAGGGTCGGAAACACCATATATTTT
cdr3_length: 15
v_call: TRBV9
d_call: NA
clone_size: NA
j_call: TRBJ1-3

cdr3_aa: CASSQSGDQPQHF
cdr3_nt: TGCGCCAGCAGCCAATCAGGGGATCAGCCCCAGCATTTT
cdr3_length: 13
v_call: TRBV4-3
d_call: NA
clone_size: NA
j_call: TRBJ1-5

cdr3_aa: CASSSPGTSGETQYF
cdr3_nt: TGTGCCAGCAGTTCTCCCGGGACTAGCGGAGAGACCCAGTACTTC
cdr3_length: 15
v_call: TRBV6-5
d_call: TRBD2
clone_size: NA
j_call: TRBJ2-5

cdr3_aa: CASRYGGDLVYTF
cdr3_nt: TGTGCCAGCAGGTACGGGGGGGACCTTGTCTACACCTTC
cdr3_length: 13
v_call: TRBV13
d_call: NA
clone_size: once
j_call: TRBJ1-2

cdr3_aa: CASSSDISYEQYF
cdr3_nt: TGTGCCAGCAGCTCGGACATCTCCTACGAGCAGTACTTC
cdr3_length: 13
v_call: TRBV5-5
d_call: NA
clone_size: NA
j_call: TRBJ2-7

cdr3_aa: CASRKYIGVSDNEQFF
cdr3_nt: TGCGCCAGCCGAAAGTATATCGGGGTCTCAGACAATGAGCAGTTCTTC
cdr3_length: 16
v_call: TRBV23-1
d_call: NA
clone_size: NA
j_call: TRBJ2-1

cdr3_aa: CASSYTYGAYEQYF
cdr3_nt: TGTGCCAGCAGTTACACGTACGGAGCCTACGAGCAGTACTTC
cdr3_length: 14
v_call: TRBV6-5
d_call: NA
clone_size: NA
j_call: TRBJ2-7

cdr3_aa: CASSPRDRALYGYTF
cdr3_nt: TGTGCCAGCAGCCCCCGGGACAGGGCGCTCTATGGCTACACCTTC
cdr3_length: 15
v_call: TRBV6-2/TRBV6-3
d_call: TRBD1
clone_size: NA
j_call: TRBJ1-2

cdr3_aa: CASSNRGTGGKAFF
cdr3_nt: TGTGCCAGCAGTAACCGCGGGACAGGGGGAAAAGCTTTCTTT
cdr3_length: 14
v_call: TRBV6-5
d_call: TRBD1
clone_size: NA
j_call: TRBJ1-1

cdr3_aa: CASTVTGLAGEEQFF
cdr3_nt: TGTGCCAGTACCGTAACGGGACTAGCGGGGGAAGAGCAGTTCTTC
cdr3_length: 15
v_call: TRBV19
d_call: TRBD2
clone_size: NA
j_call: TRBJ2-1

cdr3_aa: CAITKTKSSYNEQFF
cdr3_nt: TGTGCCATCACTAAGACTAAGAGCTCCTACAATGAGCAGTTCTTC
cdr3_length: 15
v_call: TRBV10-3
d_call: NA
clone_size: once
j_call: TRBJ2-1

cdr3_aa: CASSLSPGLAGTDTQYF
cdr3_nt: TGCGCCAGCAGCCTCAGTCCCGGTCTAGCGGGAACAGATACGCAGTATTTT
cdr3_length: 17
v_call: TRBV4-1
d_call: TRBD2
clone_size: NA
j_call: TRBJ2-3

cdr3_aa: CASSLAADRGEQYF
cdr3_nt: TGTGCCAGCAGCTTAGCGGCGGACAGGGGCGAGCAGTACTTC
cdr3_length: 14
v_call: TRBV7-9
d_call: TRBD1
clone_size: NA
j_call: TRBJ2-7

cdr3_aa: CAWSNGGKRYF
cdr3_nt: TGTGCCTGGAGTAATGGGGGCAAAAGGTACTTC
cdr3_length: 11
v_call: TRBV30
d_call: NA
clone_size: NA
j_call: TRBJ2-7

cdr3_aa: CASSLVPGNGGQPQHF
cdr3_nt: TGTGCCAGCAGCTTAGTTCCGGGGAATGGCGGTCAGCCCCAGCATTTT
cdr3_length: 16
v_call: TRBV7-8
d_call: NA
clone_size: NA
j_call: TRBJ1-5

cdr3_aa: CASSLRRAYEQYF
cdr3_nt: TGTGCCAGCAGTTTGAGACGGGCATACGAGCAGTACTTC
cdr3_length: 13
v_call: TRBV12-3/TRBV12-4
d_call: NA
clone_size: NA
j_call: TRBJ2-7

cdr3_aa: CASTRQGSTGELFF
cdr3_nt: TGTGCCAGTACCCGACAGGGGTCCACCGGGGAGCTGTTTTTT
cdr3_length: 14
v_call: TRBV19
d_call: TRBD1
clone_size: NA
j_call: TRBJ2-2

cdr3_aa: CASSDRVGFETQYF
cdr3_nt: TGTGCCAGCAGCGACAGGGTTGGATTCGAGACCCAGTACTTC
cdr3_length: 14
v_call: TRBV6-2/TRBV6-3
d_call: TRBD1
clone_size: NA
j_call: TRBJ2-5

cdr3_aa: CASTGRGGGDTQYF
cdr3_nt: TGTGCCAGCACCGGTCGGGGGGGTGGAGATACGCAGTATTTT
cdr3_length: 14
v_call: TRBV7-2
d_call: TRBD2
clone_size: NA
j_call: TRBJ2-3

cdr3_aa: CAWSQSGPGGYTF
cdr3_nt: TGTGCCTGGAGCCAATCCGGACCAGGGGGCTACACCTTC
cdr3_length: 13
v_call: TRBV30
d_call: NA
clone_size: NA
j_call: TRBJ1-2

cdr3_aa: CASSPRTDRGTEAFF
cdr3_nt: TGTGCCAGTAGTCCACGAACGGACAGGGGGACTGAAGCTTTCTTT
cdr3_length: 15
v_call: TRBV19
d_call: TRBD1
clone_size: NA
j_call: TRBJ1-1

cdr3_aa: CASSPGQGTDSPLHF
cdr3_nt: TGTGCCAGCTCACCTGGACAGGGAACTGATTCACCCCTCCACTTT
cdr3_length: 15
v_call: TRBV18
d_call: TRBD1
clone_size: NA
j_call: TRBJ1-6

cdr3_aa: CATSRDSTGVHEQYF
cdr3_nt: TGTGCCACCAGCAGAGATAGTACAGGGGTACACGAGCAGTACTTC
cdr3_length: 15
v_call: TRBV15
d_call: TRBD1
clone_size: NA
j_call: TRBJ2-7

cdr3_aa: CASSSTGSPNQPQHF
cdr3_nt: TGTGCCAGCAGCTCGACAGGCTCGCCCAATCAGCCCCAGCATTTT
cdr3_length: 15
v_call: TRBV7-9
d_call: NA
clone_size: NA
j_call: TRBJ1-5

cdr3_aa: CASSLGLANTGELFF
cdr3_nt: TGTGCCAGCAGCTTAGGACTAGCGAACACCGGGGAGCTGTTTTTT
cdr3_length: 15
v_call: TRBV7-3
d_call: TRBD2
clone_size: NA
j_call: TRBJ2-2

cdr3_aa: CASSAWNTEAFF
cdr3_nt: TGTGCCAGTAGTGCGTGGAACACTGAAGCTTTCTTT
cdr3_length: 12
v_call: TRBV19
d_call: NA
clone_size: NA
j_call: TRBJ1-1

cdr3_aa: CASSPDYDSEQYF
cdr3_nt: TGTGCCAGCAGCCCGGATTATGACAGCGAGCAGTACTTC
cdr3_length: 13
v_call: TRBV4-2
d_call: NA
clone_size: NA
j_call: TRBJ2-7

cdr3_aa: CASSVRGPGANVLTF
cdr3_nt: TGTGCCAGCAGCGTCAGGGGGCCTGGGGCCAACGTCCTGACTTTC
cdr3_length: 15
v_call: TRBV27
d_call: TRBD1
clone_size: NA
j_call: TRBJ2-6

cdr3_aa: CASSYQSGVYF
cdr3_nt: TGTGCCAGCAGTTATCAGTCCGGGGTTTACTTC
cdr3_length: 11
v_call: TRBV6-2/TRBV6-3
d_call: NA
clone_size: NA
j_call: TRBJ1-2

cdr3_aa: CASSAPSRGLAPRDEQFF
cdr3_nt: TGTGCCAGCAGCGCCCCATCACGAGGACTAGCGCCGAGGGATGAGCAGTTCTTC
cdr3_length: 18
v_call: TRBV9
d_call: TRBD2
clone_size: NA
j_call: TRBJ2-1

cdr3_aa: CASSQVSMNTEAFF
cdr3_nt: TGCGCCAGCAGCCAAGTTTCCATGAACACTGAAGCTTTCTTT
cdr3_length: 14
v_call: TRBV4-1
d_call: NA
clone_size: NA
j_call: TRBJ1-1

cdr3_aa: CASSINPGRNEQFF
cdr3_nt: TGTGCCAGTAGTATAAACCCGGGGAGGAATGAGCAGTTCTTC
cdr3_length: 14
v_call: TRBV19
d_call: NA
clone_size: NA
j_call: TRBJ2-1

cdr3_aa: CASSLGRRETQYF
cdr3_nt: TGTGCCAGCAGCTTGGGGAGGAGGGAGACCCAGTACTTC
cdr3_length: 13
v_call: TRBV5-5
d_call: NA
clone_size: once
j_call: TRBJ2-5

cdr3_aa: CASSTGHANNSPLHF
cdr3_nt: TGCGCCAGCAGCACGGGACACGCGAATAATTCACCCCTCCACTTT
cdr3_length: 15
v_call: TRBV10-1
d_call: NA
clone_size: few
j_call: TRBJ1-6

cdr3_aa: CSVPGQGFTEAFF
cdr3_nt: TGCAGCGTCCCGGGACAGGGGTTCACTGAAGCTTTCTTT
cdr3_length: 13
v_call: TRBV29-1
d_call: TRBD1
clone_size: NA
j_call: TRBJ1-1

cdr3_aa: CASTDRVYHEQYF
cdr3_nt: TGTGCCAGCACCGACAGGGTCTACCACGAGCAGTACTTC
cdr3_length: 13
v_call: TRBV6-5
d_call: TRBD1
clone_size: NA
j_call: TRBJ2-7

cdr3_aa: CASSLDSPISGNTIYF
cdr3_nt: TGTGCCAGCAGCTTGGACAGTCCGATCTCTGGAAACACCATATATTTT
cdr3_length: 16
v_call: TRBV5-4
d_call: NA
clone_size: NA
j_call: TRBJ1-3

cdr3_aa: CASTPFAATTGELFF
cdr3_nt: TGTGCCAGCACACCCTTTGCCGCGACCACCGGGGAGCTGTTTTTT
cdr3_length: 15
v_call: TRBV27
d_call: NA
clone_size: NA
j_call: TRBJ2-2

cdr3_aa: CASSHWTVEAGELFF
cdr3_nt: TGTGCCAGCTCACACTGGACAGTCGAGGCCGGGGAGCTGTTTTTT
cdr3_length: 15
v_call: TRBV18
d_call: NA
clone_size: NA
j_call: TRBJ2-2

cdr3_aa: CASSLGSGANTGELFF
cdr3_nt: TGTGCCAGCAGCTTGGGTAGCGGGGCGAACACCGGGGAGCTGTTTTTT
cdr3_length: 16
v_call: TRBV5-5
d_call: TRBD2
clone_size: NA
j_call: TRBJ2-2

cdr3_aa: CATSRDLSRRVNYGYTF
cdr3_nt: TGTGCCACCAGCAGAGATCTGTCGAGGAGGGTGAACTATGGCTACACCTTC
cdr3_length: 17
v_call: TRBV15
d_call: NA
clone_size: NA
j_call: TRBJ1-2

cdr3_aa: CASSATWGTEAFF
cdr3_nt: TGTGCCAGCAGCGCGACGTGGGGAACTGAAGCTTTCTTT
cdr3_length: 13
v_call: TRBV3-1/TRBV3-2
d_call: NA
clone_size: once
j_call: TRBJ1-1

cdr3_aa: CASSLGRQVLSYEQYF
cdr3_nt: TGCGCCAGCAGCCTAGGCCGACAGGTCCTCTCCTACGAGCAGTACTTC
cdr3_length: 16
v_call: TRBV5-1
d_call: NA
clone_size: NA
j_call: TRBJ2-7

cdr3_aa: CASSQDRNRADFWNSPLHF
cdr3_nt: TGCGCCAGCAGCCAAGATAGGAACAGGGCCGACTTTTGGAATTCACCCCTCCACTTT
cdr3_length: 19
v_call: TRBV4-1
d_call: NA
clone_size: few
j_call: TRBJ1-6

cdr3_aa: CASSTSYEQYF
cdr3_nt: TGTGCCAGCAGCACCAGCTACGAGCAGTACTTC
cdr3_length: 11
v_call: TRBV13
d_call: NA
clone_size: NA
j_call: TRBJ2-7

cdr3_aa: CASVLGESSYNEQFF
cdr3_nt: TGTGCCAGCGTCTTGGGAGAAAGCTCCTACAATGAGCAGTTCTTC
cdr3_length: 15
v_call: TRBV7-9
d_call: NA
clone_size: NA
j_call: TRBJ2-1

cdr3_aa: CASSFRTSGTDTQYF
cdr3_nt: TGTGCCAGCAGCTTTAGAACTAGCGGCACAGATACGCAGTATTTT
cdr3_length: 15
v_call: TRBV5-8
d_call: TRBD2
clone_size: NA
j_call: TRBJ2-3

cdr3_aa: CATSAPGDAVQETQYF
cdr3_nt: TGTGCCACCAGTGCCCCGGGAGACGCAGTACAAGAGACCCAGTACTTC
cdr3_length: 16
v_call: TRBV24-1
d_call: NA
clone_size: NA
j_call: TRBJ2-5

cdr3_aa: CASSLGPPTGELFF
cdr3_nt: TGTGCCAGCAGTTTGGGTCCTCCGACCGGGGAGCTGTTTTTT
cdr3_length: 14
v_call: TRBV6-5
d_call: NA
clone_size: few
j_call: TRBJ2-2